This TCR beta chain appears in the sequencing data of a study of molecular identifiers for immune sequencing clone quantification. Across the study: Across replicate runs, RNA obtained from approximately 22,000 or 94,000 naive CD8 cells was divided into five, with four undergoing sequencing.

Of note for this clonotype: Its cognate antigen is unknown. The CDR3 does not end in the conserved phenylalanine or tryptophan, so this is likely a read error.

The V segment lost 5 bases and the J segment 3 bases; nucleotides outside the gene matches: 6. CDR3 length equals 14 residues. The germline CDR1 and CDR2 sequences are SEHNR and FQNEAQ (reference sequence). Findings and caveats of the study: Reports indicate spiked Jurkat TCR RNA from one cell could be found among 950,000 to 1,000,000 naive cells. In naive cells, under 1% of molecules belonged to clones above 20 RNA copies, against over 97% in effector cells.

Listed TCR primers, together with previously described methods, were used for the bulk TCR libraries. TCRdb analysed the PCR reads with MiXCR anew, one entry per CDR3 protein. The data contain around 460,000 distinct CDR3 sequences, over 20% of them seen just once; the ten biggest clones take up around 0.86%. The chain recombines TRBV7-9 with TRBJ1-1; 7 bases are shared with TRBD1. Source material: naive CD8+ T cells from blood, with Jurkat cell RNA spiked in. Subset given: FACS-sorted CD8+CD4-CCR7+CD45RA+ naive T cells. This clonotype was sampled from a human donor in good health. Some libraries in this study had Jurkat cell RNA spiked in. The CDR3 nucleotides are TGTGCCAGCAGCCCGCGACAGGGAGACACTGAAGCTTTCCTT. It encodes CASSPRQGDTEAFL.